This T cell receptor beta chain was observed in a study of tumor-infiltrating lymphocytes in primary liver carcinoma. Joint extraction of RNA and DNA used about 17-32 mg of bulk tissue that was unsorted. In this sample, this clonotype turned up many times. The germline V gene has CDR1 MNHNS and CDR2 SASEGT. The CDR3 is 14 residues long. V lost 5 bases, J lost 2 bases, and 9 bases lay in between. With a constant-region primer, TCR beta cDNA was made from approximately 500 ng of total RNA. Slightly modified ARM-PCR served as the procedure for the TCR beta libraries. These libraries came from three rounds of nested multiplex PCR. Use of TRBV1-TRBV30 forward primers with a C-beta reverse primer characterized the first two PCR rounds, which lasted about 9 cycles each. TCRdb passed the multiplex PCR reads through MiXCR, listing each CDR3 protein once. The table has 50,000 or so distinct CDR3 sequences, around 82% seen once; the top ten hold roughly 24%.

This chain joins TRBV6-1 and TRBJ1-4; D is perhaps TRBD1 (6 bases). The sample taken for sequencing was liver tumor tissue from sampling region 5. This sample's subset: tumor region T5, tumor centre. This clonotype originated in a man in his forties with primary liver carcinoma and hepatitis B virus infection. In DNA form, the CDR3 reads TGTGCCAGCAGTTTGACAGGCACTAATGAAAAACTGTTTTTT. Its protein product is CASSLTGTNEKLFF.